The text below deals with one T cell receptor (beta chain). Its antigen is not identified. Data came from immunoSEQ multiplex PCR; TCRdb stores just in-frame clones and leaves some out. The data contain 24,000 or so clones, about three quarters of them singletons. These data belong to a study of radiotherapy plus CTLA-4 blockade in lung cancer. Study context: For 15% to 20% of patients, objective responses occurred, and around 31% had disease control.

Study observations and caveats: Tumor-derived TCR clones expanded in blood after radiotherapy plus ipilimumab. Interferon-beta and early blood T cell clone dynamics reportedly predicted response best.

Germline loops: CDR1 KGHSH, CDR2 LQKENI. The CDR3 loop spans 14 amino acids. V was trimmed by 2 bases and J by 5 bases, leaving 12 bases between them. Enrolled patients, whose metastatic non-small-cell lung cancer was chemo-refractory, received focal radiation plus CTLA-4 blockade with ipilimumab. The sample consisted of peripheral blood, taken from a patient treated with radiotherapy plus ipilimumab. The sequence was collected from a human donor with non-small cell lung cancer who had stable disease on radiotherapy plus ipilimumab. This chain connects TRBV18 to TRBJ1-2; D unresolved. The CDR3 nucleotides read TGTGCCAGCTCACCAGGCACGACCGGGTATGGCTACACCTTC. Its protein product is CASSPGTTGYGYTF.